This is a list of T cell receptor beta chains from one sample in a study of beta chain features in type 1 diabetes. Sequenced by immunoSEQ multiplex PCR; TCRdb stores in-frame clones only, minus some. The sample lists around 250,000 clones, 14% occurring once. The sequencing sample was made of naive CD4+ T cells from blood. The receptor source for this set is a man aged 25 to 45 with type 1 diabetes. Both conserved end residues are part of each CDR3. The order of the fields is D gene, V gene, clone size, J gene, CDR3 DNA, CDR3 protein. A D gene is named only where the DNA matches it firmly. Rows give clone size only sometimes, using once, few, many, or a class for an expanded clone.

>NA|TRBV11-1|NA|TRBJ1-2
TGTGCCAGCAGCGCCCCACTCAGGGAAAATGGCTACACCTTC
CASSAPLRENGYTF
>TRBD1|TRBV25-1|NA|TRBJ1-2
TGTGCCAGCAGGGACAGGCAGGTTGATGGCTACACCTTC
CASRDRQVDGYTF
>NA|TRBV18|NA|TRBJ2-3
TGTGCCAGCTCACCTCCCGCGGGGATCAACACAGATACGCAGTATTTT
CASSPPAGINTDTQYF
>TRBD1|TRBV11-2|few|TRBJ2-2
TGTGCCAGCAGCTTAGGAGGGATGTGGGGACAGGTTTACACCGGGGAGCTGTTTTTT
CASSLGGMWGQVYTGELFF
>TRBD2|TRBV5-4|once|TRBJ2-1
TGTGCCAGCAGCTCAGCCCACGCGGGAGGGTACTACAATGAGCAGTTCTTC
CASSSAHAGGYYNEQFF
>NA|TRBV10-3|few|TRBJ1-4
TGTGCCATCAGTGGACAGCCTAATGAAAAACTGTTTTTT
CAISGQPNEKLFF
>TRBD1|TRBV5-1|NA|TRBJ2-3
TGCGCCAGCAGCCCCGGGACAGGCCCCGATACGCAGTATTTT
CASSPGTGPDTQYF
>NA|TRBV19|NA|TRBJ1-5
TGTGCCAGTAGTGGGGGAGGCATTAATCAGCCCCAGCATTTT
CASSGGGINQPQHF
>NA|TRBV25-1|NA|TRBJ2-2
TGTGCCAGCAGCCCCGGTCGTAAGGAGCTGTTTTTT
CASSPGRKELFF
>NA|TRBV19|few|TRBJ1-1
TGTGCCAGTACTCTGCGGTCCCTGAGCACTGAAGCTTTCTTT
CASTLRSLSTEAFF
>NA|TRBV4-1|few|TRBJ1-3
TGCGCCAGCAGCCAGGCCGGGAGCTACTCTGGAAACACCATATATTTT
CASSQAGSYSGNTIYF
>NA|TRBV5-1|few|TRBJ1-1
TGCGCCAGCAGCTTGGCTGGAAGGGGGGGGCGAGCTTTCTTT
CASSLAGRGGRAFF
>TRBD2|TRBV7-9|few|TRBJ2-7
TGTGCCAGCAGCTTGTTAGCGGGGGCCGCCTACGAGCAGTACTTC
CASSLLAGAAYEQYF
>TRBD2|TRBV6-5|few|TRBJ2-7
TGTGCCAGCAGTTACTCCGGGGACTACAACCCCTACGAGCAGTACTTC
CASSYSGDYNPYEQYF
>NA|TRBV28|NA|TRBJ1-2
TGTGCCAGCAGCAAACAGTCGTATGGCTACACCTTC
CASSKQSYGYTF
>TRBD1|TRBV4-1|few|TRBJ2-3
TGCGCCAGCAGCCAGTCAGGGGGACGGACCTACACAGATACGCAGTATTTT
CASSQSGGRTYTDTQYF
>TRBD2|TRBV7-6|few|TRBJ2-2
TGTGCCAGCAGCTTTGGCGGGAGGGCCTTCGCCGGGGAGCTGTTTTTT
CASSFGGRAFAGELFF